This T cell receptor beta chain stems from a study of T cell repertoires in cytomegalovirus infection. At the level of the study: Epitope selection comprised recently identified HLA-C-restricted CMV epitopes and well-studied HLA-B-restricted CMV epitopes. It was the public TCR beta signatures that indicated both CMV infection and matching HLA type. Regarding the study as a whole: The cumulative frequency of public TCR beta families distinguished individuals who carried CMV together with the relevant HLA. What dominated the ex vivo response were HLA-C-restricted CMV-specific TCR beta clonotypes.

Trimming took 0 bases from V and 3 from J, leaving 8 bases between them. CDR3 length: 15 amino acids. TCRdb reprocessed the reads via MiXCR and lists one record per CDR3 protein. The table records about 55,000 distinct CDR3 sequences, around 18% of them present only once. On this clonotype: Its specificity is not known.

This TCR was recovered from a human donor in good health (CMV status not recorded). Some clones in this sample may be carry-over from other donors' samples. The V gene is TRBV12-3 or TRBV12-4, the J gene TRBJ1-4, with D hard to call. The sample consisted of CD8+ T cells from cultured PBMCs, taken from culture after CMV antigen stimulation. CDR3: CASSLARRANEKLFF. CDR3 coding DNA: TGTGCCAGCAGTTTAGCGCGGAGGGCTAATGAAAAACTGTTTTTT.